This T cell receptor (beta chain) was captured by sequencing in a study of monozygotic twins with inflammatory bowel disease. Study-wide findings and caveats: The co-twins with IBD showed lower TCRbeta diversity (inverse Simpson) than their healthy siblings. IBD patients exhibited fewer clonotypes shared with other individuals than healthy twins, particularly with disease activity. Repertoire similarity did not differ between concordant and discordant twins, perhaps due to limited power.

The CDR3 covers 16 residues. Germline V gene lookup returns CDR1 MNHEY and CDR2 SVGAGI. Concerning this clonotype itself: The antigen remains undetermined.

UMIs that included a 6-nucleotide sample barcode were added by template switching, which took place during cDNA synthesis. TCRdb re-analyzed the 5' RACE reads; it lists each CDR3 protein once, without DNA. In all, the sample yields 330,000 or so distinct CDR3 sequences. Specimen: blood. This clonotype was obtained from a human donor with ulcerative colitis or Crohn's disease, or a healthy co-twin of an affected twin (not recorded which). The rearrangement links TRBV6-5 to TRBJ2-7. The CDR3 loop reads CASSYSLEAGSYEQYF.